This T cell receptor beta chain was sequenced in a study of cytomegalovirus exposure and HLA in healthy donors. Study-level results: On later analysis, the bulk of CMV-associated TCR beta chains appeared to be HLA-restricted. The study reported that TCR beta sequences accurately predicted HLA-A and HLA-B alleles in most subjects.

PCR employed 60 Vbeta and 13 Jbeta primers. Per the authors' pipeline: A follow-up analysis tallied around 80 million unique TCR beta chains, roughly 11 million shared. Produced via immunoSEQ multiplex PCR; TCRdb's table is partial and in-frame only. D and trimming come from the DNA, and the V and J calls and clone size come from that table. In the table there are fewer than 150,000 clones, 73% of which are singletons. On this clone: What it binds is not known.

In nominal health when sampled, donors likely had unrecorded immune exposures nonetheless. Germline V gene sequence: CDR1 MNHNY, CDR2 SVGAGI (reference sequence). The CDR3 covers 14 residues. After removal of 6 bases from V and 3 bases from J, the junction contained 6 bases not matched to a gene. V gene TRBV6-6 combines with J gene TRBJ2-5, with 8 bases matching TRBD2. This clonotype was sampled from a human donor in good health. The sample consisted of PBMCs. CDR3 protein: CASRRRGGKETQYF. Here the CDR3 DNA reads TGTGCCAGCAGGCGACGGGGGGGAAAAGAGACCCAGTACTTC.